The source of this TCR beta chain is a study of identical twins. Only one count was recorded for this clonotype. Its antigen is not known. After template switching added a universal primer site, the resulting cDNA carried unique molecular identifiers. MiXCR was run by TCRdb on the 5' RACE reads, yielding one entry per CDR3 protein. The sample yields some 730,000 distinct CDR3 sequences, approximately 18% seen once. Germline assignment: CDR1 GTSNPN and CDR2 SVGIG (reference sequence). CDR3 length: 12 residues. Study results and caveats: Alpha sequences that were out-of-frame and twin-shared showed an excess of low generation probability.

These same records also appear under a second study, on T cells expressing NK-cell markers.

The genes are TRBV30 and TRBJ2-7, with D possibly TRBD2 on 6 matching bases. Sequencing was performed on PBMCs. This clonotype originated in a woman aged 18-29 years in good health. CDR3 residues: CASQTAGYEQYF. In nucleotides, the CDR3 is TGTGCTTCCCAGACAGCGGGCTACGAGCAGTACTTC.